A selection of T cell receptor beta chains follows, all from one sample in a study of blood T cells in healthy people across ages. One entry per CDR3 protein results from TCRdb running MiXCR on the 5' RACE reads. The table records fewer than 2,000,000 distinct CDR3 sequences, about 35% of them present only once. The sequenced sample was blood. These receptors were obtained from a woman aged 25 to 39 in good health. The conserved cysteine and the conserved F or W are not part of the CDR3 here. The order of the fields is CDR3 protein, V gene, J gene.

CDR3 protein: ASSQHLDRGGYYGYT
V gene: TRBV4-1
J gene: TRBJ1-2

CDR3 protein: SAYQGPGSTEAF
V gene: TRBV20-1
J gene: TRBJ1-1

CDR3 protein: ATRGNNYGYT
V gene: TRBV24-1
J gene: TRBJ1-2

CDR3 protein: ASSFYGTEAF
V gene: TRBV11-2
J gene: TRBJ1-1

CDR3 protein: ASSSTSGEETQY
V gene: TRBV5-6
J gene: TRBJ2-5

CDR3 protein: ASSHPVPVGQY
V gene: TRBV7-3
J gene: TRBJ2-7

CDR3 protein: ASSYVRGAEAF
V gene: TRBV6-5
J gene: TRBJ1-1

CDR3 protein: ASSLRTGRGQETQY
V gene: TRBV3-1
J gene: TRBJ2-5

CDR3 protein: ASSSTGNTEAF
V gene: TRBV3-1
J gene: TRBJ1-1

CDR3 protein: ASKRDTNQPQH
V gene: TRBV21-1
J gene: TRBJ1-5

CDR3 protein: ASSHPGGVDEQY
V gene: TRBV4-1
J gene: TRBJ2-7

CDR3 protein: ASISPTSGGSEQY
V gene: TRBV6-1
J gene: TRBJ2-7

CDR3 protein: ASSVGSSGVQETQY
V gene: TRBV9
J gene: TRBJ2-5

CDR3 protein: ASNTAGVGGNEQF
V gene: TRBV7-6
J gene: TRBJ2-1

CDR3 protein: SGRGGGLQETQY
V gene: TRBV20-1
J gene: TRBJ2-5

CDR3 protein: ASSLPWTGRSGELF
V gene: TRBV7-8
J gene: TRBJ2-2

CDR3 protein: ASSVAVSSYNEQY
V gene: TRBV28
J gene: -

CDR3 protein: AITGGGVNTEAF
V gene: TRBV10-3
J gene: TRBJ1-1

CDR3 protein: AISPSGSMGTGELF
V gene: TRBV10-3
J gene: TRBJ2-2

CDR3 protein: SARTPGVEAF
V gene: TRBV20-1
J gene: TRBJ1-1

CDR3 protein: ASSSGPTPSYEQY
V gene: TRBV5-5
J gene: TRBJ2-7

CDR3 protein: ASSYKPRGAGEQF
V gene: TRBV6-5
J gene: TRBJ2-1

CDR3 protein: ASTRTVNSYEQY
V gene: TRBV7-2
J gene: TRBJ2-7

CDR3 protein: ASSFTGGYSPLH
V gene: TRBV28
J gene: TRBJ1-6

CDR3 protein: ASRQQDISTDTQY
V gene: TRBV7-9
J gene: TRBJ2-3

CDR3 protein: ASSQDWKGEAF
V gene: TRBV14
J gene: TRBJ1-1

CDR3 protein: SARQGATYNEQF
V gene: TRBV20-1
J gene: TRBJ2-1

CDR3 protein: ASSPDRYNEQY
V gene: TRBV5-4
J gene: TRBJ2-5

CDR3 protein: ASSPRTMNTEAF
V gene: TRBV28
J gene: TRBJ1-1

CDR3 protein: SASLGLAGGRDTQY
V gene: TRBV20-1
J gene: TRBJ2-3

CDR3 protein: ASSPGLAGGPGNNEQF
V gene: TRBV12-3/TRBV12-4
J gene: TRBJ2-1

CDR3 protein: ASSPGTRGGETQY
V gene: TRBV4-2
J gene: TRBJ2-5

CDR3 protein: ASRTGTLWSGYT
V gene: TRBV6-2/TRBV6-3
J gene: TRBJ1-2

CDR3 protein: ASRPSDRSGQF
V gene: TRBV3-1
J gene: TRBJ2-1

CDR3 protein: ASSTGRGPPDTQY
V gene: TRBV9
J gene: TRBJ2-3

CDR3 protein: ASSLQVEDTQY
V gene: TRBV11-3
J gene: TRBJ2-3

CDR3 protein: ASSLGPLGTDTQY
V gene: TRBV5-1
J gene: TRBJ2-3

CDR3 protein: ASSAGGGEQF
V gene: TRBV10-1
J gene: TRBJ2-1

CDR3 protein: ASSLGSGFNEQF
V gene: TRBV5-1
J gene: TRBJ2-1

CDR3 protein: ASSPRTNRGIANNVLT
V gene: TRBV18
J gene: TRBJ2-6

CDR3 protein: SVVEAFLGDEQF
V gene: TRBV29-1
J gene: TRBJ2-1

CDR3 protein: ASSPEPYYGYT
V gene: TRBV6-1
J gene: TRBJ1-2

CDR3 protein: ASSKARQGANEQY
V gene: TRBV21-1
J gene: TRBJ2-7

CDR3 protein: ASSLAGRTSSYEQY
V gene: TRBV7-2
J gene: TRBJ2-7

CDR3 protein: ASSPTTGGNNEQF
V gene: TRBV12-3/TRBV12-4
J gene: TRBJ2-1

CDR3 protein: ASSLGGRTYEQY
V gene: TRBV27
J gene: TRBJ2-7

CDR3 protein: ASGRETGANVLT
V gene: TRBV6-5
J gene: TRBJ2-6

CDR3 protein: ATSDGQGYGYT
V gene: TRBV24-1
J gene: TRBJ1-2

CDR3 protein: ATSVGKGTNEKLF
V gene: TRBV15
J gene: TRBJ1-4

CDR3 protein: ASSETSVFSEQY
V gene: TRBV9
J gene: TRBJ2-7

CDR3 protein: ASSVQQGQETQY
V gene: TRBV13
J gene: TRBJ2-5

CDR3 protein: ASSQDYSNEQF
V gene: TRBV4-1
J gene: TRBJ2-1

CDR3 protein: ASSPPSRYEQY
V gene: TRBV12-3/TRBV12-4
J gene: TRBJ2-7

CDR3 protein: ASSQDLAGDYEQY
V gene: TRBV3-1
J gene: TRBJ2-7